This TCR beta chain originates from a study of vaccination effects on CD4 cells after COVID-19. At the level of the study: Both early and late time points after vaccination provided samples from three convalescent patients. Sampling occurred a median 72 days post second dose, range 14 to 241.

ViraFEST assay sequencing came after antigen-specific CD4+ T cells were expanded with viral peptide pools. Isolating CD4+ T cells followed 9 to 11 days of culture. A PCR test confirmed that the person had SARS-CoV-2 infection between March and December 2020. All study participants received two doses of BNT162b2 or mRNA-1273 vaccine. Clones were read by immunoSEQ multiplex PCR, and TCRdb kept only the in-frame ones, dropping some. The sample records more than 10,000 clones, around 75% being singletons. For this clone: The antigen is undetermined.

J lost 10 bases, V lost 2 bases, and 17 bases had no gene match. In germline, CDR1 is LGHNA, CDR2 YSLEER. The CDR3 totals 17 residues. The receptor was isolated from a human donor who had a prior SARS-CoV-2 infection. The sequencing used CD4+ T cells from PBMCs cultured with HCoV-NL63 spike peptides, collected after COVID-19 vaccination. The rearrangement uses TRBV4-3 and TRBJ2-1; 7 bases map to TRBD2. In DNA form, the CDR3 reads TGCGCCAGCAGCCAAACAGCGGGACCGATTTACCGCAAGGAGCAGTTCTTC. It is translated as CASSQTAGPIYRKEQFF.